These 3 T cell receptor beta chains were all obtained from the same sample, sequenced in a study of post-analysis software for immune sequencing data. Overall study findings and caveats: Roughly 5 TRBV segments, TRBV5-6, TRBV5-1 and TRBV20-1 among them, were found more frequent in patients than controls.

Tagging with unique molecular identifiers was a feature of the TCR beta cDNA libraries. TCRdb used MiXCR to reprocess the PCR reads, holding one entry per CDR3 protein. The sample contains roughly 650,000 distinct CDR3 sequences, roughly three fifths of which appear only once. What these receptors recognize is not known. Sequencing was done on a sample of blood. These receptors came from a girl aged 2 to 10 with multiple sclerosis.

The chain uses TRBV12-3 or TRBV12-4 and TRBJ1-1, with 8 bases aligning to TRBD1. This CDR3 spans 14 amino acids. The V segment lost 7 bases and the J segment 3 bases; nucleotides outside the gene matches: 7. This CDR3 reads CASILGQGYTEAFF. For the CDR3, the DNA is TGTGCCAGCATACTAGGACAGGGTTACACTGAAGCTTTCTTT.

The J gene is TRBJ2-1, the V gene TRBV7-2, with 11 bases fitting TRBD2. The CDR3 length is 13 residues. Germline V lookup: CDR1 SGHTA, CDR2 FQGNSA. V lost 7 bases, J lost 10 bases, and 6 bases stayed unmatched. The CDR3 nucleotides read TGTGCCAGCACACTAGCGGGAGCCGGAGAGCAGTTCTTC. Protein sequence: CASTLAGAGEQFF.

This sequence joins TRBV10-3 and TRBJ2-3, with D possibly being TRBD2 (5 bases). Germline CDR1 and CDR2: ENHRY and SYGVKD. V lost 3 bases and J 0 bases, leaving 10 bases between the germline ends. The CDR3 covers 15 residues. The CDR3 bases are TGTGCCATCAGTGATCTGAGGGATAGCACAGATACGCAGTATTTT. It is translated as CAISDLRDSTDTQYF.